This T cell receptor (beta chain) came from a study of blood T cell repertoires in COVID-19. Background on the study: Italy, Spain and the United States were the sources of the convalescent and acute COVID-19 samples. From T cells, B-cell-depleted T cells, or PBMCs came the material, which was cDNA or gDNA.

This clone was recorded a few times. CDR1 and CDR2 from the germline V gene are MGHDK and SYGVNS. CDR3 length: 14 residues. V lost 5 bases and J lost 7; bases outside the gene matches: 6. Original methodology: Reference gene primer amplification yielded estimated nucleated cell counts. Here immunoSEQ multiplex PCR was the method, and the copy in TCRdb shows in-frame clones only, minus some. The V and J calls and clone size are taken from that table; D and trimming were inferred from the DNA. The sample contains approximately 26,000 clones, roughly 89% of which appear only once. The chain is built from TRBV25-1 and TRBJ1-5, with 9 positions matching TRBD1. Specimen: peripheral blood. This TCR was recovered from a man aged 70-80 years with active COVID-19. The CDR3 loop reads CASSNGQGLQPQHF. The CDR3 DNA reads as TGTGCCAGCAGTAACGGACAGGGGTTACAGCCCCAGCATTTT.